These 7 T cell receptor beta chains were sequenced from one sample in a study of a mutant IDH1 vaccine in newly diagnosed glioma. Which antigens these TCRs recognize remains unknown. Assay: immunoSEQ multiplex PCR; the TCRdb copy retains only in-frame clones and omits some. The sample contains tens of thousands of clones, about 81% of which appear only once. Time point meaning: week 47, end of study. Doses comprised 300 ug of mutant IDH1 20-mer peptide each, plus topical imiquimod. This sample comprised PBMCs, obtained from a glioma patient whose treatment included an IDH1 peptide vaccine. These receptors were taken from a man aged 40-49 years with glioma.

J is TRBJ2-3 and V is TRBV11-3; D is possibly TRBD1 (5 bases). This CDR3 has 17 residues. The V end lost 5 bases, the J end lost 3 bases, and 21 bases lay between the germline ends. Germline V CDR1 and CDR2: SGHNT, YENEEA. Here the CDR3 reads CASSNTVGAPGTDTQYF. In DNA, the CDR3 is TGTGCCAGCAGCAATACGGTTGGGGCTCCAGGGACAGATACGCAGTATTTT.

J is TRBJ2-7 and V is TRBV4-1; D ambiguous. Trimming took 1 base from V and 2 from J, leaving 9 bases between them. This CDR3 contains 14 residues. Germline CDR1 is MGHRA and CDR2 is YSYEKL. The CDR3 loop is CASSQGVTAYEQYF. In DNA form, the CDR3 reads TGCGCCAGCAGCCAAGGGGTCACGGCCTACGAGCAGTACTTC.

The chain carries TRBV28 and TRBJ2-7; 10 bases align to TRBD1. Looked up from germline, CDR1 is MDHEN and CDR2 is SYDVKM. V lost 5 bases to trimming and J lost 1 base; unmatched junction nucleotides: 5. The CDR3 loop spans 15 amino acids. Here the CDR3 DNA reads TGTGCCAGCAGTCCCGGGGGACAGGGGTCCTACGAGCAGTACTTC. Residues: CASSPGGQGSYEQYF. The full variable domain, its missing parts supplied by reference TRBV28 and TRBJ2-7, is DVKVTQSSRYLVKRTGEKVFLECVQDMDHENMFWYRQDPGLGLRLIYFSYDVKMKEKGDIPEGYSVSREKKERFSLILESASTNQTSMYLCASSPGGQGSYEQYFGPGTRLTVT.

Note on this clone: This same CDR3 is encoded by further DNA sequences in the sample. The chain carries TRBV9 and TRBJ2-7; the D is unclear. The germline gives CDR1 SGDLS, CDR2 YYNGEE. The CDR3 sequence is 11 residues long. The ends were cut back, 2 bases at V and 2 bases at J, with 2 bases in the middle. CDR3 loop: CASSVPYEQYF. The CDR3 DNA reads as TGTGCCAGCAGCGTTCCCTACGAGCAGTACTTC.

CDR3 in amino acids: CASSLILAGYNEQFF. As DNA, the CDR3 is TGTGCCAGCAGCTTGATCCTAGCGGGGTACAATGAGCAGTTCTTC. This sequence joins TRBV5-5 and TRBJ2-1; TRBD2 aligns across 9 bases. J gave up 4 bases and V 1 base, and 3 bases lay outside the gene matches. The germline gives CDR1 SGHKS, CDR2 YYEKEE (reference sequence). The CDR3 sequence is 15 residues long.

This chain connects TRBV7-3 to TRBJ2-5; D unresolved. From germline, CDR1 is SGHTA and CDR2 FQGTGA. V lost 5 bases to trimming and J lost 1 base, with 17 bases between them. This CDR3 has 16 residues. The CDR3 protein is CASSRSGRMGQETQYF. The CDR3 nucleotides read TGTGCCAGCAGCCGCTCGGGTCGGATGGGCCAAGAGACCCAGTACTTC.

The V and J genes are TRBV12-5 and TRBJ1-5; D unclear. Trimming cost V 1 base and J 0 bases, with 7 bases left between them. Germline V gene data show CDR1 as LGHNT and CDR2 as FRNRAP. This CDR3 has 15 residues. The CDR3 DNA reads as TGTGCTAGTGGTTTGGGACGGGATAGCAATCAGCCCCAGCATTTT. It codes for CASGLGRDSNQPQHF.